The 31 T cell receptor beta chains listed next were all sequenced from one sample in a study of blood T cell repertoires in COVID-19. Only in-frame clones appear in the TCRdb table, and some are missing; sequencing was by immunoSEQ multiplex PCR. The sample consists of about 260,000 clones, around four fifths of them appearing once. Material: peripheral blood. The receptors derive from a woman older than 75 with acute or convalescent COVID-19.

This clone was seen once. This chain connects TRBV7-2 to TRBJ2-5, with 8 bases that match TRBD1. The length of the CDR3 is 15 residues. With V trimmed by 7 bases and J by 4 bases, 11 bases remained unmatched. Per the germline V gene, CDR1 is SGHTA and CDR2 is FQGNSA. CDR3 nucleotide sequence: TGTGCCAGCACCCCCGCAGGGGGCCTGGGAGAGACCCAGTACTTC. Protein: CASTPAGGLGETQYF.

This clone was seen once. The V gene is TRBV7-2, the J gene TRBJ1-4; D is perhaps TRBD1 (6 bases). Germline CDR1 reads SGHTA; CDR2 reads FQGNSA. CDR3 length: 15 amino acids. V dropped 2 bases and J dropped 6 bases, with 13 bases sitting between them. CDR3 sequence: CASSLIWGGHEKLFF. Here the CDR3 DNA reads TGTGCCAGCAGCTTAATTTGGGGGGGGCATGAAAAACTGTTTTTT.

The chain employs TRBV7-9 and TRBJ1-1; possibly TRBD1 for D (5 bases). The CDR3 spans 15 residues. Per germline, CDR1 SEHNR and CDR2 FQNEAQ (reference sequence). V lost 1 base and J 9 bases, leaving 18 bases between the germline ends. This CDR3 is CASSLGQGQTTQAFF. Written as DNA, the CDR3 is TGTGCCAGCAGCTTAGGTCAGGGCCAAACGACCCAAGCTTTCTTT.

The rearrangement links TRBV5-1 to TRBJ1-1, with 7 bases that match TRBD1. The CDR3 sequence is 14 residues long. V dropped 3 bases and J dropped 3; count of bases not matched to a gene: 5. CDR1 is SGHRS, CDR2 YFSETQ, per germline. The CDR3 loop is CASSYRGQDTEAFF. The CDR3 nucleotides are TGCGCCAGCAGCTACCGAGGACAGGACACTGAAGCTTTCTTT.

This chain joins TRBV2 and TRBJ1-1; 8 nucleotides align to TRBD1. The CDR3 is made up of 12 amino acids. CDR1 is SNHLY, CDR2 FYNNEI, per germline. J lost 8 bases, V lost 6 bases, and 5 bases had no gene match. The CDR3 DNA follows: TGTGCCAGCAGATGGACAGGGAGGGAAGCTTTCTTT. It is translated as CASRWTGREAFF.

This chain links TRBV7-2 with TRBJ2-4; TRBD1 matches 10 bases. The junction had 3 bases not matched to a gene; V was cut back by 1 base and J by 9 bases. CDR1 is SGHTA and CDR2 is FQGNSA in the germline V gene. This CDR3 has 14 residues. The CDR3, as DNA: TGTGCCAGCAGCTTAGGGACAGGGGGGGGCATTCAGTACTTC. Residues: CASSLGTGGGIQYF.

This chain uses TRBV19 with TRBJ1-5; D possibly corresponds to TRBD1 (6 bases). The CDR3 runs 14 residues. Trimming shortened V by 7 bases and J by 2 bases, and 12 bases separated the two germline ends. The germline V gene encodes CDR1 LNHDA and CDR2 SQIVND (reference sequence). The CDR3 coding sequence is TGTGCCAGTAACCACCGGACAGGCAATCAGCCCCAGCATTTT. This encodes CASNHRTGNQPQHF.

The V call is TRBV5-1, the J call TRBJ2-7; 7 nucleotides line up with TRBD1. CDR3 size: 13 residues. Germline CDR1 reads SGHRS; CDR2 reads YFSETQ. The junction had 5 bases not matched to a gene; V was cut back by 4 bases and J by 4 bases. The CDR3 protein is CASSPGTVYEQYF. DNA of the CDR3: TGCGCCAGCAGCCCCGGGACAGTGTACGAGCAGTACTTC. Supplemented by reference TRBV5-1 and TRBJ2-7, the full variable domain reads KAGVTQTPRYLIKTRGQQVTLSCSPISGHRSVSWYQQTPGQGLQFLFEYFSETQRNKGNFPGRFSGRQFSNSRSEMNVSTLELGDSALYLCASSPGTVYEQYFGPGTRLTVT.

The chain couples TRBV12-5 to TRBJ2-7, with TRBD1 matching 7 bases. Germline CDR1 and CDR2: LGHNT and FRNRAP. V dropped 1 base and J dropped 6; count of bases not matched to a gene: 3. The CDR3 contains 13 residues. The CDR3 here is CASGLGGQPEQYF. In nucleotides, the CDR3 is TGTGCTAGTGGTTTGGGGGGACAGCCCGAGCAGTACTTC.

The chain uses TRBV7-8 and TRBJ1-4; 8 nucleotides align to TRBD1. The CDR3 extends over 14 amino acids. J lost 7 bases, V lost 3 bases, and 4 bases had no gene match. Germline CDR1 is SGHVS and CDR2 is FQNEAQ. CDR3: CASSFQGAVEKLFF. The DNA of the CDR3 is TGTGCCAGCAGCTTCCAGGGGGCGGTTGAAAAACTGTTTTTT.

The CDR3 spells CASSSAGTSQYF. The CDR3 nucleotides read TGTGCCAGCAGCTCTGCCGGGACTAGCCAGTACTTC. This sequence joins TRBV11-2 and TRBJ2-7, with 9 bases lining up with TRBD2. This CDR3 is built from 12 residues. With 4 bases clipped from V and 10 bases from J, the junction kept 5 bases outside the gene matches. CDR1 and CDR2 (germline): SGHAT, FQNNGV.

This chain connects TRBV2 to TRBJ2-3, with 11 bases fitting TRBD2. Looked up from germline, CDR1 is SNHLY and CDR2 is FYNNEI. The junction had 4 bases not matched to a gene; V was cut back by 6 bases and J by 5 bases. This CDR3 has 14 amino acids. CDR3 sequence: CASRVTSGRDTQYF. The CDR3, as DNA: TGTGCCAGCAGGGTCACTAGCGGGAGAGATACGCAGTATTTT.

This rearrangement joins TRBV28 to TRBJ2-7; 12 bases align to TRBD2. Unmatched junction bases numbered 5, after V lost 7 bases and J lost 4 bases. Germline V gives CDR1 MDHEN, CDR2 SYDVKM. The CDR3 covers 14 residues. The CDR3 region is CASILTSGRYEQYF. The DNA of the CDR3 is TGTGCCAGCATCCTGACTAGCGGGAGATACGAGCAGTACTTC.

This clone turned up a few times. The chain carries TRBV6-2 or TRBV6-3 and TRBJ1-4; the match to TRBD1 covers 9 bases. The CDR3 loop spans 16 amino acids. The V gene end was trimmed by 5 bases and the J gene end by 5 bases; junction bases not matched to a gene: 9. Germline-derived CDR1 and CDR2 are MNHEY and SVGEGT. The CDR3 DNA sequence: TGTGCCAGCAGTACCGGGACAGGGAGGAAGAATGAAAAACTGTTTTTT. Translation gives CASSTGTGRKNEKLFF.

The CDR3 sequence is CASSAPLSGTDTQYF. The CDR3, as DNA: TGTGCCAGCAGCGCCCCACTGAGCGGCACAGATACGCAGTATTTT. The chain joins TRBV9 to TRBJ2-3; D is undetermined. The V gene lost 3 bases and the J gene lost 1 base, with 12 bases spanning the gap. Germline assignment: CDR1 SGDLS and CDR2 YYNGEE. This CDR3 comprises 15 residues.

The CDR3 loop reads CASSINREETQYF. Here the CDR3 DNA reads TGTGCCAGTAGTATTAACAGGGAGGAGACCCAGTACTTC. V and J are TRBV19 and TRBJ2-5, with D perhaps matching TRBD1 (6 bases). The germline V gene has CDR1 LNHDA and CDR2 SQIVND (reference sequence). The CDR3 covers 13 residues. The germline V and J ends were trimmed by 3 bases and 5 bases, with 10 bases remaining between them. Full variable domain (remainder filled in from reference TRBV19 and TRBJ2-5): DGGITQSPKYLFRKEGQNVTLSCEQNLNHDAMYWYRQDPGQGLRLIYYSQIVNDFQKGDIAEGYSVSREKKESFPLTVTSAQKNPTAFYLCASSINREETQYFGPGTRLLVL.

The genes are TRBV2 and TRBJ2-5; D is perhaps TRBD2 (5 bases). Trimming took off 2 bases at V and 4 bases at J, with 11 bases between the two ends. The germline gives CDR1 SNHLY, CDR2 FYNNEI. The CDR3 extends over 14 amino acids. Here the CDR3 DNA reads TGTGCCAGCAGTGAAAGTACGGGGAGAGAGACCCAGTACTTC. It is translated as CASSESTGRETQYF.

This clone was observed a few times. The V call is TRBV18, the J call TRBJ1-1; TRBD1 aligns across 8 bases. V was clipped by 4 bases and J by 1 base; unmatched bases: 5. This CDR3 is built from 15 residues. Germline CDR1 KGHSH, CDR2 LQKENI. This CDR3 is CASSQGQEQNTEAFF. DNA of the CDR3: TGTGCCAGCTCACAGGGACAGGAACAGAACACTGAAGCTTTCTTT.

CDR3 loop: CASSLTDRREKLFF. The DNA for the CDR3 is TGTGCCAGCAGCTTGACGGACAGGAGGGAAAAACTGTTTTTT. The chain links TRBV5-6 to TRBJ1-4; TRBD1 matches 7 bases. This CDR3 has 14 residues. Trimming took 1 base from V and 8 from J; bases not matched to a gene: 5. CDR1 SGHDT and CDR2 YYEEEE come from the germline V gene.

V and J are TRBV30 and TRBJ2-3, with 9 bases that match TRBD2. The CDR3 is 13 residues long. The V segment lost 5 bases and the J segment 3 bases; nucleotides outside the gene matches: 3. Germline V gene lookup returns CDR1 GTSNPN and CDR2 SVGIG (reference sequence). In nucleotides, the CDR3 is TGTGCCTGGTCTAGCGGGAAAACAGATACGCAGTATTTT. This gives the protein CAWSSGKTDTQYF.

V and J are TRBV28 and TRBJ2-1, with 13 positions matching TRBD2. Losses at the gene ends were 7 bases for V and 0 bases for J; bases not matched to a gene: 6. The V gene's germline CDR1 is MDHEN and CDR2 SYDVKM. CDR3 length: 17 amino acids. CDR3 residues: CASKGTSGVSSYNEQFF. CDR3 coding DNA: TGTGCCAGCAAAGGGACTAGCGGGGTGTCCTCCTACAATGAGCAGTTCTTC. The variable domain in full, with the rest retrieved from reference TRBV28 and TRBJ2-1, is DVKVTQSSRYLVKRTGEKVFLECVQDMDHENMFWYRQDPGLGLRLIYFSYDVKMKEKGDIPEGYSVSREKKERFSLILESASTNQTSMYLCASKGTSGVSSYNEQFFGPGTRLTVL.

In this sample, this clone turned up a few times. The chain employs TRBV30 and TRBJ2-7; D perhaps matches TRBD2 (6 bases). Germline CDR1 GTSNPN, CDR2 SVGIG (reference sequence). The CDR3 spans 16 residues. Trimming shortened V by 0 bases and J by 5 bases, and 20 bases separated the two germline ends. CDR3 protein: CAWSVTKTGSLNEQYF. CDR3 nucleotides: TGTGCCTGGAGTGTTACGAAGACCGGGAGTCTCAACGAGCAGTACTTC.

CDR3 residues: CASSLMGRNEQFF. The CDR3 coding sequence is TGCGCCAGCAGCTTGATGGGGAGGAATGAGCAGTTCTTC. The chain combines TRBV5-1 with TRBJ2-1; D perhaps matches TRBD2 (6 bases). CDR1 is SGHRS, CDR2 YFSETQ, per germline. This CDR3 is 13 amino acids long. With 1 base removed from V and 7 bases from J, the gap between germline ends came to 9 bases.

The rearrangement joins TRBV10-3 to TRBJ2-7; D is perhaps TRBD2 (6 bases). V was trimmed by 3 bases and J by 2 bases, leaving 8 bases between them. CDR3 length equals 13 residues. Looked up from germline, CDR1 is ENHRY and CDR2 is SYGVKD. CDR3 nucleotide sequence: TGTGCCATCAGTGATGGAGGGGCCTACGAGCAGTACTTC. Translated: CAISDGGAYEQYF.

In this sample, this clone turned up once. The chain links TRBV5-4 to TRBJ1-1; no clear D. Germline V gene lookup returns CDR1 SGHNT and CDR2 YYREEE (reference sequence). V dropped 2 bases and J dropped 5 bases, with 4 bases sitting between them. This CDR3 contains 11 residues. The chain's CDR3 is CASSFLTEAFF. The CDR3 region has the DNA TGTGCCAGCAGCTTCCTGACTGAAGCTTTCTTT.

The gene calls are TRBV19 and TRBJ1-1, with 8 bases aligning to TRBD1. V trimming: 7 bases; J trimming: 4 bases; junction bases outside the gene matches: 11. Germline V gives CDR1 LNHDA, CDR2 SQIVND (reference sequence). This CDR3 is built from 15 residues. CDR3 DNA: TGTGCCAGTACCAGGGGGCCTCCGGGGAGCACTGAAGCTTTCTTT. It is translated as CASTRGPPGSTEAFF.

The chain is built from TRBV5-1 and TRBJ2-3, with TRBD1 matching over 7 bases. There are 15 residues in the CDR3. The junction had 7 bases not matched to a gene; V was cut back by 4 bases and J by 2 bases. CDR1 SGHRS and CDR2 YFSETQ come from the germline V gene. The CDR3 DNA follows: TGCGCCAGCAGCAGGGGACAGAGGTTCACAGATACGCAGTATTTT. This gives the protein CASSRGQRFTDTQYF.

This rearrangement joins TRBV5-1 to TRBJ1-2; D may be TRBD1 (5 bases). The germline V gene has CDR1 SGHRS and CDR2 YFSETQ. The CDR3 is made up of 15 amino acids. The V end lost 6 bases, the J end lost 6 bases, and 21 bases lay between the germline ends. The DNA of the CDR3 is TGCGCCAGCACAGCTTGGGTCAGCAGGGAAAATGGCTACACCTTC. Translated: CASTAWVSRENGYTF.

The CDR3 nucleotides read TGTGCCAGCAGCTTATTTCCTGGCACAGATACGCAGTATTTT. The encoded protein is CASSLFPGTDTQYF. This chain joins TRBV7-3 and TRBJ2-3; unclear D gene. CDR1 is SGHTA and CDR2 is FQGTGA in the germline V gene. This CDR3 is 14 amino acids long. The ends were cut back, 2 bases at V and 1 base at J, with 7 bases in the middle.

The rearrangement joins TRBV4-2 to TRBJ2-1, with D tentatively TRBD1 (6 bases). Germline V gene data show CDR1 as LGHNA and CDR2 as YNFKEQ. This CDR3 comprises 15 residues. V lost 6 bases and J 0 bases, leaving 12 bases between the germline ends. The CDR3: CASRQTGGSYNEQFF. The DNA of the CDR3 is TGTGCCAGCAGACAGACAGGAGGCTCCTACAATGAGCAGTTCTTC.

The chain uses TRBV4-1 and TRBJ2-5; D is unclear. Trimming cost V 0 bases and J 3 bases, with 14 bases left between them. The CDR3 covers 16 residues. The germline V gene has CDR1 MGHRA and CDR2 YSYEKL. The chain's CDR3 is CASSQDTRWAKETQYF. The DNA for the CDR3 is TGCGCCAGCAGCCAAGACACCCGGTGGGCGAAAGAGACCCAGTACTTC.